This TCR beta chain was retrieved from a study of early T cells in non-severe SARS-CoV-2 infection. Overall study context: Whole-blood bulk RNA, unsorted, was sequenced, and chains were unpaired.

With respect to this clonotype: Its antigen is unknown.

Regarding the study as a whole: The VDJdb matching leaned toward anti-spike CD8 responses and overlooked private and CD4 specificities.

V was pared by 4 bases and J by 3 bases, with 13 bases between. The CDR3 runs to 15 residues. Germline CDR1 SGHTS, CDR2 YDEGEE. Unique molecular identifiers tagged individual cDNA molecules. TCRdb re-analysed the 5' RACE reads in MiXCR, keeping a single row per CDR3 protein. The data show approximately 71,000 distinct CDR3 sequences, 10% to 15% seen once. The TCR originated in an adult who was a healthcare worker with PCR-confirmed SARS-CoV-2 infection or an uninfected control (not recorded which). Sequenced input: whole blood. This chain connects TRBV5-8 to TRBJ1-4; D is uncertain. Written as DNA, the CDR3 is TGTGCCAGCAGCCCATTCTCGGTGTCTAATGAAAAACTGTTTTTT. Residues: CASSPFSVSNEKLFF.